The entry below gives a single T cell receptor beta chain sequence along with its context. The antigen is not known. The entry originates in a study of Ad26.COV2.S vaccination and SARS-CoV-2 variants. Study results and caveats: Spike-specific responses of CD8+ and CD4+ T cells were reported to display substantial breadth after vaccination. Vaccinees displayed broader spike-specific TCR repertoires than placebo recipients.

The treatment denotes: around 19 received Ad26.COV2.S at low or high dose, single or two shots; several received placebo; per-sample allocation not given. The study sampled participants on day 63 after the first vaccine or placebo injection. An Ad26 vector was used to express Wuhan-strain SARS-CoV-2 spike as the vaccine. CDR3 length equals 18 residues. Germline values: CDR1 SGHTA, CDR2 FQGNSA. V was shortened by 8 bases and J by 3 bases, with 26 bases between the two germline ends. Data came from immunoSEQ multiplex PCR; TCRdb stores just in-frame clones and leaves some out. This sample has about 250,000 clones; approximately 90% occur once, and the top ten carry 2.9%.

The chain couples TRBV7-2 to TRBJ2-1; D is uncertain. The clonotype originates from a person between 18 and 60 years old who received the Ad26.COV2.S COVID-19 vaccine or a placebo. The sequencing here drew on peripheral blood, taken in a trial of Ad26.COV2.S vaccine versus placebo. The CDR3 nucleotides read TGTGCCAGCGCCCCGAACCCGGCCACCAGGTATTTCTACAATGAGCAGTTCTTC. Translated, it gives CASAPNPATRYFYNEQFF.